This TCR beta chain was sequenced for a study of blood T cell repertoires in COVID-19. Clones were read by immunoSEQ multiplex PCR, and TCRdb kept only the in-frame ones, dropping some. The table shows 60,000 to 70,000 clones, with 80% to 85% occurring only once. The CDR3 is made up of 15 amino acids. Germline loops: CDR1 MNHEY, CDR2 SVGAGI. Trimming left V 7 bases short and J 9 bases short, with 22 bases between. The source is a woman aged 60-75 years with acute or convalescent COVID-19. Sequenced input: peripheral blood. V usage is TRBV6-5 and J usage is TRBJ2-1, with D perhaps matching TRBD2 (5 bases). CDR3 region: CASTYSPRQGSEQFF. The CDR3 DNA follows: TGTGCCAGCACCTACTCCCCCCGGCAAGGGAGTGAGCAGTTCTTC.